The 26 T cell receptor beta chains below were found in one sample sequenced in a study of human T cells and chemical hapten exposure. Documented time point: patch test 3, about 24 weeks after DPC sensitization. Treatment noted: therapeutic diphenylcyclopropenone sensitization with weekly scalp DPC. TCRdb recomputed calls from the RACE reads with MiXCR, one row per CDR3 protein. This table has some 170,000 distinct CDR3 sequences, 25% to 35% appearing once. The starting material was whole blood, obtained in connection with sensitization to the hapten diphenylcyclopropenone (DPC). The receptors here all came from a young woman with alopecia areata. Some clones in this sample may be carry-over from other donors' samples.

This clonotype was counted ten times or more. This chain uses TRBV4-1 with TRBJ1-5, with D unresolved. Germline loops: CDR1 MGHRA, CDR2 YSYEKL. CDR3 length: 13 amino acids. V lost 8 bases and J lost 0, with 8 bases in between. The CDR3 loop is CASQGYSNQPQHF. The DNA for the CDR3 is TGCGCCAGCCAAGGGTATAGCAATCAGCCCCAGCATTTT.

The V and J genes are TRBV7-2 and TRBJ1-1, with no clear D. Trimming cost V 8 bases and J 0 bases, with 10 bases left between them. The CDR3 is 13 amino acids. In germline, CDR1 is SGHTA, CDR2 FQGNSA. The DNA of the CDR3 is TGTGCCAGCGAAAGGCTCCTGAACACTGAAGCTTTCTTT. Translated, it gives CASERLLNTEAFF.

The chain is built from TRBV7-6 and TRBJ2-2, with D maybe TRBD2 (5 bases). Per the germline V gene, CDR1 is SGHVS and CDR2 is FNYEAQ. The V end was cut by 4 bases, the J end by 4 bases, with 13 bases between. This CDR3 is 15 amino acids long. As DNA, the CDR3 is TGTGCCAGCAGCTCCTCAAACCGGGGCACCGGGGAGCTGTTTTTT. Its translation: CASSSSNRGTGELFF.

This clonotype was seen a few times. CDR3 sequence (DNA): TGTGCCAGCACTTTCGAGACAGGGCCGAATGAAAAACTGTTTTTT. Amino acids: CASTFETGPNEKLFF. The chain is built from TRBV12-3 or TRBV12-4 and TRBJ1-4; TRBD1 matches 7 bases. Trimming cost V 7 bases and J 5 bases; bases outside gene matches: 10. CDR3 length: 15 amino acids.

This chain links TRBV20-1 with TRBJ1-4; tentative D call: TRBD1 (5 bases). CDR3 length equals 16 residues. Trimming removed 3 bases at V and 3 bases at J, with 17 bases between. In germline, CDR1 is DFQATT, CDR2 SNEGSKA (reference sequence). The chain's CDR3 is CSARGDLRGSNEKLFF. In DNA, the CDR3 is TGCAGTGCTAGGGGAGACCTAAGGGGTTCTAATGAAAAACTGTTTTTT.

As for this clonotype: One end of the junction varies from germline; a read error may be responsible. The chain has TRBV5-1 and TRBJ2-5, with D possibly being TRBD2 (6 bases). Germline lookup yields CDR1 SGHRS and CDR2 YFSETQ. CDR3 length: 15 residues. This CDR3 reads CVSSFTGERQETQYF. CDR3 in DNA: TGCGTCAGCAGCTTCACGGGAGAGCGGCAGGAGACCCAGTACTTC.

This clonotype was detected only a few times. J is TRBJ2-1 and V is TRBV7-6; 8 nucleotides line up with TRBD2. The CDR3 spans 15 residues. V lost 5 bases to trimming and J lost 3 bases; unmatched junction nucleotides: 6. Looked up from germline, CDR1 is SGHVS and CDR2 is FNYEAQ. Here the CDR3 DNA reads TGTGCCAGCAGCCCGAGCGGGAGTAACTACAATGAGCAGTTCTTC. It yields the protein CASSPSGSNYNEQFF. The variable domain in full, with the rest retrieved from reference TRBV7-6 and TRBJ2-1, is GAGVSQSPRYKVTKRGQDVALRCDPISGHVSLYWYRQALGQGPEFLTYFNYEAQQDKSGLPNDRFSAERPEGSISTLTIQRTEQRDSAMYRCASSPSGSNYNEQFFGPGTRLTVL.

This clonotype was picked up a small number of times. The chain couples TRBV9 to TRBJ2-7; D not certain. This CDR3 is built from 14 residues. The germline V gene has CDR1 SGDLS and CDR2 YYNGEE. V lost 0 bases, J lost 2 bases, and 9 bases lay in between. DNA of the CDR3: TGTGCCAGCAGCGTAGGAATCAACACCTACGAGCAGTACTTC. This codes for CASSVGINTYEQYF.

V and J are TRBV20-1 and TRBJ1-2, with a tentative D call TRBD1 (5 bases). This CDR3 contains 13 residues. With 0 bases removed from V and 6 bases from J, the gap between germline ends came to 11 bases. Germline assignment: CDR1 DFQATT and CDR2 SNEGSKA (reference sequence). The CDR3 DNA reads TGCAGTGCTAGAGATCCAGGGAGGAATGGCTACACCTTC. Protein sequence: CSARDPGRNGYTF.

This clonotype was detected only a few times. This sequence joins TRBV18 and TRBJ1-5; 8 bases are shared with TRBD1. The CDR3 is made up of 17 amino acids. Germline values: CDR1 KGHSH, CDR2 LQKENI. With 6 bases clipped from V and 0 bases from J, the junction kept 10 bases outside the gene matches. CDR3 amino acids: CASSHRDRSPSNQPQHF. CDR3 bases: TGTGCCAGCTCCCACCGGGACAGGAGTCCTAGCAATCAGCCCCAGCATTTT.

In its sample, this clonotype ranks as medium-sized. This chain joins TRBV7-8 and TRBJ2-7; D unclear. The CDR3 covers 11 residues. V was cut by 5 bases and J by 12 bases, with 14 bases left in between. Germline V gene data show CDR1 as SGHVS and CDR2 as FQNEAQ. CDR3 amino acids: CASSQSSNPYF. CDR3 in DNA: TGTGCCAGCAGCCAATCATCCAACCCGTACTTC.

This rearrangement joins TRBV11-1 to TRBJ2-1; D is unclear. Trimming removed 10 bases at V and 4 bases at J, with 14 bases between. The CDR3 consists of 13 residues. Per the germline V gene, CDR1 is SGHAT and CDR2 is FQDESV (reference sequence). The CDR3 loop reads CATSRSAYNEQFF. CDR3 nucleotide sequence: TGTGCCACCTCCCGAAGCGCTTACAATGAGCAGTTCTTC.

A remark on this clonotype: One end of the junction does not line up with germline, which may come from a read error. V gene TRBV4-2 combines with J gene TRBJ1-4, with D perhaps TRBD1 (5 bases). CDR1 LGHNA and CDR2 YNFKEQ come from the germline V gene. The CDR3 totals 15 residues. As DNA, the CDR3 is TGTGTCAGCAGCCAAACTATGGGGGTCAATGAAAAACTGTTTTTT. Its translation is CVSSQTMGVNEKLFF.

This sequence joins TRBV27 and TRBJ2-7, with 9 bases fitting TRBD2. J lost 2 bases, V lost 6 bases, and 11 bases had no gene match. The CDR3 has 16 amino acids. Germline loops: CDR1 MNHEY, CDR2 SMNVEV (reference sequence). In DNA form, the CDR3 reads TGTGCCAGCAGCGGGACTAGCAGTTTGGGGCCCTACGAGCAGTACTTC. It is translated as CASSGTSSLGPYEQYF.

There are a few counts of this clonotype. The CDR3 DNA sequence: TGTGCCTATCGACCGACGTCTGAAGCTTTCTTT. Its protein product is CAYRPTSEAFF. J is TRBJ1-1 and V is TRBV7-9; D is unclear. Looked up from germline, CDR1 is SEHNR and CDR2 is FQNEAQ (reference sequence). The CDR3 runs to 11 residues. The V and J ends lost 11 bases and 6 bases respectively, with 13 bases between them.

This clonotype has just a few counts. This chain joins TRBV6-4 and TRBJ2-3; D is possibly TRBD2 (7 bases). Germline values: CDR1 MRHNA, CDR2 SNTAGT. The CDR3 is 13 residues long. V gave up 10 bases and J gave up 3 bases, with 14 bases separating them. This chain's CDR3 is CANSQGGTDTQYF. The CDR3 DNA reads TGTGCCAACTCACAGGGAGGGACAGATACGCAGTATTTT.

This clonotype was picked up a small number of times. The chain carries TRBV27 and TRBJ1-1; 9 bases match TRBD1. The germline V gene has CDR1 MNHEY and CDR2 SMNVEV (reference sequence). V shed 4 bases, J shed 5 bases, and the junction held 8 bases outside the gene matches. The CDR3 covers 15 residues. The CDR3 DNA follows: TGTGCCAGCAGTTCCCAGACAGGGGGATGGACTGAAGCTTTCTTT. This translates into CASSSQTGGWTEAFF.

The CDR3 reads CASTTGTGSQETQYF. CDR3 sequence (DNA): TGTGCCAGCACCACCGGGACAGGGAGTCAAGAGACCCAGTACTTC. This chain uses TRBV7-9 with TRBJ2-5; TRBD1 aligns across 9 bases. This CDR3 is built from 15 residues. Germline lookup yields CDR1 SEHNR and CDR2 FQNEAQ (reference sequence). After removal of 7 bases from V and 2 bases from J, the junction contained 8 bases not matched to a gene.

The chain links TRBV5-5 to TRBJ1-1; 10 nucleotides agree with TRBD1. CDR1 is SGHKS and CDR2 is YYEKEE in the germline V gene (reference sequence). The CDR3 has 15 residues. V was clipped by 4 bases and J by 4 bases; unmatched bases: 7. CDR3 DNA sequence: TGTGCCAGCAGCGCGACAGGGGGCGAGAGCACTGAAGCTTTCTTT. Amino acids: CASSATGGESTEAFF.

CDR3 nucleotide sequence: TGTGCCAGCAGCGAAGGGTTATCACCCCTCCACTTT. The encoded protein is CASSEGLSPLHF. The chain joins TRBV12-3 or TRBV12-4 to TRBJ1-6, with unresolved D. Trimming removed 6 bases at V and 10 bases at J, with 10 bases between. The CDR3 extends over 12 amino acids.

Only a few counts were recorded for this clonotype. The rearrangement uses TRBV5-6 and TRBJ1-4, with D unresolved. Deletions cut 4 bases from V and 3 bases from J, with 10 bases between. The CDR3 runs to 14 residues. Germline V gene lookup returns CDR1 SGHDT and CDR2 YYEEEE. CDR3 amino acids: CASSGDSANEKLFF. For the CDR3, the DNA is TGTGCCAGCAGCGGAGACTCCGCTAATGAAAAACTGTTTTTT.

This clonotype was counted only a few times. The gene calls are TRBV20-1 and TRBJ1-6; 7 nucleotides match TRBD1. Looked up from germline, CDR1 is DFQATT and CDR2 is SNEGSKA (reference sequence). CDR3 length: 13 amino acids. The V segment lost 3 bases and the J segment 9 bases; nucleotides outside the gene matches: 5. The CDR3 protein is CSARTGRGSPLHF. Here the CDR3 DNA reads TGCAGTGCTAGGACAGGGAGAGGTTCACCCCTCCACTTT.

The genes are TRBV6-4 and TRBJ2-1, with 13 positions matching TRBD2. The ends lost 5 bases at V and 3 bases at J; junction bases unmatched: 10. Germline assignment: CDR1 MRHNA and CDR2 SNTAGT. This CDR3 contains 18 residues. In DNA, the CDR3 is TGTGCCAGCAGTAAAGGACTAGCGGGGGTTCCTAACTACAATGAGCAGTTCTTC. Translation gives CASSKGLAGVPNYNEQFF.

This chain connects TRBV7-9 to TRBJ2-7, with 7 positions matching TRBD2. CDR1 is SEHNR and CDR2 is FQNEAQ in the germline V gene (reference sequence). The V gene end was trimmed by 2 bases and the J gene end by 5 bases; junction bases not matched to a gene: 0. There are 12 residues in the CDR3. CDR3 in amino acids: CASSLSGNEQYF. CDR3 DNA sequence: TGTGCCAGCAGCTTAAGCGGGAACGAGCAGTACTTC.

The rearrangement joins TRBV5-1 to TRBJ1-1; D might be TRBD1 (6 bases). The CDR3 runs to 12 residues. V lost 5 bases, J lost 5 bases, and 10 bases lay in between. CDR1 is SGHRS, CDR2 YFSETQ, per germline. The CDR3 DNA reads as TGCGCCAGCAGTTGGGGGGCAACTGAAGCTTTCTTT. Translated, it gives CASSWGATEAFF.

This clonotype was found a few times. This chain uses TRBV2 with TRBJ1-3; 7 nucleotides align to TRBD1. The CDR3 loop spans 15 amino acids. With 6 bases clipped from V and 4 bases from J, the junction kept 9 bases outside the gene matches. Germline V gene sequence: CDR1 SNHLY, CDR2 FYNNEI. CDR3 protein: CASRETGSGGNTIYF. CDR3 coding DNA: TGTGCCAGCAGGGAGACAGGGAGTGGAGGAAACACCATATATTTT.